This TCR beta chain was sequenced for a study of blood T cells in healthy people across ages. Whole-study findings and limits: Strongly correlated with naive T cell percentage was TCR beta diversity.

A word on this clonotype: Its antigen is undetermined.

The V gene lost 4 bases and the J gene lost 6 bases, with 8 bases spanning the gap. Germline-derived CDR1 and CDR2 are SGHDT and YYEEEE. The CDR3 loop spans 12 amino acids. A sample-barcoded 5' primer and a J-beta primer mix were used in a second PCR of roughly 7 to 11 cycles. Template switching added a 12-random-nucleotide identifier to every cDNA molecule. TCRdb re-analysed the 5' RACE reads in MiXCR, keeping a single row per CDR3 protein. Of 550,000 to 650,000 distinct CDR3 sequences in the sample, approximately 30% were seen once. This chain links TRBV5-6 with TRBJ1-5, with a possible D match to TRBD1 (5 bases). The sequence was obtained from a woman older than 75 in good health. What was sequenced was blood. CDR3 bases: TGTGCCAGCAGCGGGAGGGGTCAGCCCCAGCATTTT. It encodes CASSGRGQPQHF.